Each of the 11 T cell receptor beta chains below was sequenced from the same sample in a study of T-cell memory formation after mild COVID-19. Each CDR3 protein gets one entry after TCRdb re-called the 5' RACE reads with MiXCR. The sample includes approximately 210,000 distinct CDR3 sequences, under 30% of them seen just once. The material sequenced was PBMCs or a T cell subset sorted from them (not recorded which). Every receptor here comes from an adult woman who had mild COVID-19 (a few samples of this study predate the infection). Cell type and time point are not known.

This sequence joins TRBV10-2 and TRBJ1-6; TRBD1 might be the D (5 bases). Germline CDR1 is WSHSY and CDR2 is SAAADI. Deletions cut 3 bases from V and 6 bases from J, with 15 bases between. The length of the CDR3 is 16 residues. CDR3 nucleotides: TGCGCCAGCAGTGACCCGGGACGGAAGGTTAATTCACCCCTCCACTTT. Encoded protein: CASSDPGRKVNSPLHF.

The table lists this clonotype with a few counts. The chain joins TRBV29-1 to TRBJ1-1; D call uncertain. Germline values: CDR1 SQVTM, CDR2 ANQGSEA. CDR3 size: 13 residues. Trimming took off 0 bases at V and 7 bases at J, with 12 bases between the two ends. The CDR3, as DNA: TGCAGCGTTGAAGATGCTATATCAGGTGAAGCTTTCTTT. It codes for CSVEDAISGEAFF.

The table lists this clonotype with a few counts. The chain uses TRBV18 and TRBJ2-7; D might be TRBD2 (5 bases). CDR1 KGHSH and CDR2 LQKENI come from the germline V gene. This CDR3 has 16 residues. The V end lost 3 bases, the J end lost 2 bases, and 17 bases lay between the germline ends. The CDR3 DNA reads as TGTGCCAGCTCACCTCGACATCGGGGAACGGCCTACGAGCAGTACTTC. This translates into CASSPRHRGTAYEQYF.

This clonotype was detected only a few times. The rearrangement links TRBV4-3 to TRBJ1-2; 8 bases match TRBD1. After removal of 5 bases from V and 4 bases from J, the junction contained 3 bases not matched to a gene. This CDR3 comprises 13 residues. CDR1 LGHNA and CDR2 YSLEER come from the germline V gene. The CDR3 region has the DNA TGCGCCAGCAGCGCCCAGGGGGCCTATGGCTACACCTTC. Protein sequence: CASSAQGAYGYTF.

A few counts support this clonotype. The V and J genes are TRBV20-1 and TRBJ1-1; 9 bases are shared with TRBD1. The CDR3 is made up of 15 amino acids. The germline V gene encodes CDR1 DFQATT and CDR2 SNEGSKA (reference sequence). After removal of 3 bases from V and 3 bases from J, the junction contained 8 bases not matched to a gene. The CDR3 bases are TGCAGTGCTAGGCCCCTGGGACAGGGTTACACTGAAGCTTTCTTT. This sequence encodes CSARPLGQGYTEAFF.

The chain links TRBV12-3 or TRBV12-4 to TRBJ2-7, with TRBD1 matching over 9 bases. Trimming removed 3 bases from V and 3 bases from J; junction bases left unmatched: 3. The CDR3 runs to 14 residues. In DNA form, the CDR3 reads TGTGCCAGCAGTTTCGAGGACAGGGGCTACGAGCAGTACTTC. Translating gives CASSFEDRGYEQYF.

The chain carries TRBV3-1 and TRBJ2-3; D might be TRBD1 (6 bases). Germline V gene data show CDR1 as LGHDT and CDR2 as YNNKEL (reference sequence). The CDR3 contains 14 residues. Trimming stripped 4 bases from V and 6 bases from J, with 14 bases between. CDR3 in amino acids: CASSLRGPQDTQYF. The CDR3 nucleotides are TGTGCCAGCAGCCTCAGGGGCCCGCAGGATACGCAGTATTTT.

This clonotype was detected only a few times. This chain uses TRBV18 with TRBJ2-5; D may correspond to TRBD1 or TRBD2 (5 bases each). Germline V gene lookup returns CDR1 KGHSH and CDR2 LQKENI. The CDR3 consists of 13 residues. Trimming stripped 3 bases from V and 3 bases from J, with 8 bases between. CDR3 residues: CASSPGVEETQYF. CDR3 DNA: TGTGCCAGCTCACCGGGGGTAGAAGAGACCCAGTACTTC.

This clonotype has a count of ten or more. This chain uses TRBV12-3 or TRBV12-4 with TRBJ2-7; tentative D call: TRBD2 (6 bases). The CDR3 contains 14 residues. V was clipped by 6 bases and J by 6 bases, with 18 bases between them. The chain's CDR3 is CASSPFPQEGEQYF. The CDR3 DNA reads as TGTGCCAGCAGCCCCTTTCCCCAGGAGGGCGAGCAGTACTTC.

This clonotype appeared a few times. The rearrangement joins TRBV12-3 or TRBV12-4 to TRBJ2-1; D call uncertain. V was trimmed by 2 bases and J by 8 bases, leaving 16 bases between them. The length of the CDR3 is 15 residues. CDR3 nucleotides: TGTGCCAGCAGTTTAAGGTTGGGCAGGTCTGATGAGCAGTTCTTC. Its translation is CASSLRLGRSDEQFF.

J is TRBJ2-1 and V is TRBV24-1, with 7 bases lining up with TRBD1. The ends lost 0 bases at V and 4 bases at J; junction bases unmatched: 5. CDR3 size: 16 residues. Germline CDR1 reads KGHDR; CDR2 reads SFDVKD. The CDR3 is CATSDLGDSTYNEQFF. DNA of the CDR3: TGTGCCACCAGTGATTTGGGGGACAGCACATACAATGAGCAGTTCTTC.